This T cell receptor beta chain was documented in a study of blood T cell repertoires in COVID-19. Study details: T cells, B-cell-depleted T cells, or PBMCs supplied cDNA or gDNA.

Germline loops: CDR1 SNHLY, CDR2 FYNNEI. The CDR3 runs 18 residues. V was clipped by 0 bases and J by 3 bases; unmatched bases: 6. The method was immunoSEQ multiplex PCR; TCRdb's version includes in-frame clones alone and lacks a portion of them. The sample has roughly 80,000 clones, around 80% seen once. Sequenced material: peripheral blood. The origin of this receptor is a human donor in a cohort sampled during active COVID-19. This rearrangement joins TRBV2 to TRBJ2-3; 13 bases align to TRBD2. CDR3 coding DNA: TGTGCCAGCAGTGAAGCTGCGGGACTAGCGGGGAGAACAGATACGCAGTATTTT. Residues: CASSEAAGLAGRTDTQYF.